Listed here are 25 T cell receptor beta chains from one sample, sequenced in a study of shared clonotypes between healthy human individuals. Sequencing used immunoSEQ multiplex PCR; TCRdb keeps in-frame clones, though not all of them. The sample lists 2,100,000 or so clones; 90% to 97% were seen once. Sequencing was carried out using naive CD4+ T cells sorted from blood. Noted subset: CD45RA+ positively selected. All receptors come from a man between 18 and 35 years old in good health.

The CDR3 spells CASSGQGRGTGELFF. CDR3 nucleotide sequence: TGCGCCAGCAGTGGGCAGGGACGTGGCACCGGGGAGCTGTTTTTT. V usage is TRBV10-1 and J usage is TRBJ2-2; D might be TRBD1 or TRBD2, each matching 5 bases. Germline V lookup: CDR1 WNHNN, CDR2 SYGVQD (reference sequence). This CDR3 comprises 15 residues. Trimming removed 4 bases at V and 4 bases at J, with 13 bases between.

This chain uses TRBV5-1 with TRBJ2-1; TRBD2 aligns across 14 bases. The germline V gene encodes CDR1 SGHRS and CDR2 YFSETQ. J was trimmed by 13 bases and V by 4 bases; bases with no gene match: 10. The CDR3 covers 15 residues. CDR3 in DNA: TGCGCCAGCAGCACCCCGGGACTAGCGGGAGTGGATCAGTTCTTC. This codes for CASSTPGLAGVDQFF.

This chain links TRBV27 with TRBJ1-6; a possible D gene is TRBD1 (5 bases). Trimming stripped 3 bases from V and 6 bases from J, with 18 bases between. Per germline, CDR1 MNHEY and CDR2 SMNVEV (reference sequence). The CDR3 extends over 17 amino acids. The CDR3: CASSLNRPLRGNSPLHF. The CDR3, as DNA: TGTGCCAGCAGTTTGAATCGACCCCTGAGGGGTAATTCACCCCTCCACTTT.

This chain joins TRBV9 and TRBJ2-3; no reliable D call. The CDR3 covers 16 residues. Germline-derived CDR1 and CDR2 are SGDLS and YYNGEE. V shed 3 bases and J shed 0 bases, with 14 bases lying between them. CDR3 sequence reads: CASSATRHPSTDTQYF. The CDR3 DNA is TGTGCCAGCAGCGCCACTCGACACCCTAGCACAGATACGCAGTATTTT.

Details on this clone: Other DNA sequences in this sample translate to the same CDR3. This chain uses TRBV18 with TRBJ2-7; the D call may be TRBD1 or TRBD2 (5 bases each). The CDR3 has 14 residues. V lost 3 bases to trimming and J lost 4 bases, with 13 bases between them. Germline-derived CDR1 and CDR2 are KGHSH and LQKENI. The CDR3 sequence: CASSPPGRPYEQYF. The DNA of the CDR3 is TGTGCCAGCTCACCCCCGGGACGACCGTACGAGCAGTACTTC.

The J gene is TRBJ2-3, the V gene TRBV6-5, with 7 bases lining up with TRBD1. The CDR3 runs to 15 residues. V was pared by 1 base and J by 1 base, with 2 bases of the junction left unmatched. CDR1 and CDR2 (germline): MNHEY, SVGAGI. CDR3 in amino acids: CASSYLTGGTDTQYF. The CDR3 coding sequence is TGTGCCAGCAGTTACTTAACAGGGGGCACAGATACGCAGTATTTT.

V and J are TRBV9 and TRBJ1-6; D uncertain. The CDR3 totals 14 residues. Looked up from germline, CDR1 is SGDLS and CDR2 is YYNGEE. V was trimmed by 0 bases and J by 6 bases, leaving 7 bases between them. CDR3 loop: CASSVEPTNSPLHF. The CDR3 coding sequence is TGTGCCAGCAGCGTAGAGCCGACTAATTCACCCCTCCACTTT. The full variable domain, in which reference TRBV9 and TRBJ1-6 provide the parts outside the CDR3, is DSGVTQTPKHLITATGQRVTLRCSPRSGDLSVYWYQQSLDQGLQFLIQYYNGEERAKGNILERFSAQQFPDLHSELNLSSLELGDSALYFCASSVEPTNSPLHFGNGTRLTVT.

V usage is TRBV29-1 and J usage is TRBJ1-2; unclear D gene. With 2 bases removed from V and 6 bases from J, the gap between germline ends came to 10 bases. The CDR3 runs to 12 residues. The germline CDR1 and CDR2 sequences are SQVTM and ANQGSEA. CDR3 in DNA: TGCAGCGTTGAAAGACCCCCGGATGGCTACACCTTC. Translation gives CSVERPPDGYTF.

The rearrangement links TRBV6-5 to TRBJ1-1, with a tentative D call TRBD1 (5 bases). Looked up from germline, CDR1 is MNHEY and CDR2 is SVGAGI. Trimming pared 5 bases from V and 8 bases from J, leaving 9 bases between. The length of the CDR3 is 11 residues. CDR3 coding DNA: TGTGCCAGCAGTCACGACAGAGAAGCTTTCTTT. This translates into CASSHDREAFF.

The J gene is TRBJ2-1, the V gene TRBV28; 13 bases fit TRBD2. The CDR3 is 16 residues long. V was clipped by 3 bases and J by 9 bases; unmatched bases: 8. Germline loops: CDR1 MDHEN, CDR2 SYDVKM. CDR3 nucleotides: TGTGCCAGCAGTTTTCCGGGACTAGCGGGGACGCGTGAGCAGTTCTTC. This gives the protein CASSFPGLAGTREQFF.

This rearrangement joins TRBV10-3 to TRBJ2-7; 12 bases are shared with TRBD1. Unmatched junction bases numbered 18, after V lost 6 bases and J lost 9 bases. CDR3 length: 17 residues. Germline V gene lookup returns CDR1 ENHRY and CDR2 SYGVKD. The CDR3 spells CAISSDRAGTGGEGQYF. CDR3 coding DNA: TGTGCCATCAGCTCGGACCGCGCCGGGACAGGGGGCGAGGGGCAGTACTTC.

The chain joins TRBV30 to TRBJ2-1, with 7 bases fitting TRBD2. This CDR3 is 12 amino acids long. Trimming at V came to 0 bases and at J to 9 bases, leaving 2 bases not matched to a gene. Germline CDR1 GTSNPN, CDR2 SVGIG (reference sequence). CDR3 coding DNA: TGTGCCTGGAGTGTATCGGGAGGTGAGCAGTTCTTC. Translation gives CAWSVSGGEQFF.

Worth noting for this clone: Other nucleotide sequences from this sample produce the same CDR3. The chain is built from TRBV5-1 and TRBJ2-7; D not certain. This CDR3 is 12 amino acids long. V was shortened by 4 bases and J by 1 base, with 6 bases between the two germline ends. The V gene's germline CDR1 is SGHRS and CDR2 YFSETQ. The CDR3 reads CASSQESYEQYF. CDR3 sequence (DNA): TGCGCCAGCAGCCAAGAGTCCTACGAGCAGTACTTC.

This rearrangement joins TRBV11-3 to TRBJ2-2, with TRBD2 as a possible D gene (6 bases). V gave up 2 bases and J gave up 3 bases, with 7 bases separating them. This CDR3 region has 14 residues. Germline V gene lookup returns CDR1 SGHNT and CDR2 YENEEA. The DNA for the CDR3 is TGTGCCAGCAGCTTAAGGGAGGACACCGGGGAGCTGTTTTTT. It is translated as CASSLREDTGELFF.

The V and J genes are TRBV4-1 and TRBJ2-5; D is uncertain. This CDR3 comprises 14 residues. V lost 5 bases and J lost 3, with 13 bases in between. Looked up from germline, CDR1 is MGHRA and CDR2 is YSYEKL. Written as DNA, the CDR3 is TGCGCCAGCAGCTCGATCCGAAGGGAAGAGACCCAGTACTTC. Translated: CASSSIRREETQYF.

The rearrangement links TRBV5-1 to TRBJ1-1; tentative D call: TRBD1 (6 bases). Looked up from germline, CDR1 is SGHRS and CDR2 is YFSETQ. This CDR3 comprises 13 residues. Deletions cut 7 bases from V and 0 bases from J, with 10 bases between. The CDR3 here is CASWAGVNTEAFF. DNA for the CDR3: TGCGCCAGCTGGGCAGGGGTGAACACTGAAGCTTTCTTT.

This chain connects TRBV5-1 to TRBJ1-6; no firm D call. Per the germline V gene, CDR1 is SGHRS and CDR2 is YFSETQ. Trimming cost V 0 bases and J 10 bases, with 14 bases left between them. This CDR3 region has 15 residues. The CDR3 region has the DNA TGCGCCAGCAGCTTGGCCCCCAATGAGGAGTCACCCCTCCACTTT. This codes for CASSLAPNEESPLHF.

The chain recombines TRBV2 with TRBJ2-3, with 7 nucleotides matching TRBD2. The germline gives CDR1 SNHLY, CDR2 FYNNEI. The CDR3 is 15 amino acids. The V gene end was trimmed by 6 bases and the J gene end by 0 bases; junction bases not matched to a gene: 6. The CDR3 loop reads CASSLGGGSTDTQYF. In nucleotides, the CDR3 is TGTGCCAGCAGCTTGGGCGGGGGAAGCACAGATACGCAGTATTTT.

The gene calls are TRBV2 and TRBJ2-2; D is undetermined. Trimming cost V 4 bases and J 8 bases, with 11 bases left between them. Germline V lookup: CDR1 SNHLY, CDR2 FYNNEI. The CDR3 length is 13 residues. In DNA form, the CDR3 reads TGTGCCAGCAGTGCTGAGGAGACGGGGGAGCTGTTTTTT. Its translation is CASSAEETGELFF.

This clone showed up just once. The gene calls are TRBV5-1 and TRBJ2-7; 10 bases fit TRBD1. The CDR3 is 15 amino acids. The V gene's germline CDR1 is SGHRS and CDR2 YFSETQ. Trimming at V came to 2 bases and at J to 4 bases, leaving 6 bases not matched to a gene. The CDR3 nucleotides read TGCGCCAGCAGCTTTTGGGACAGGGGAAGTTACGAGCAGTACTTC. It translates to CASSFWDRGSYEQYF. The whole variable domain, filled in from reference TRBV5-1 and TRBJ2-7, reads KAGVTQTPRYLIKTRGQQVTLSCSPISGHRSVSWYQQTPGQGLQFLFEYFSETQRNKGNFPGRFSGRQFSNSRSEMNVSTLELGDSALYLCASSFWDRGSYEQYFGPGTRLTVT.

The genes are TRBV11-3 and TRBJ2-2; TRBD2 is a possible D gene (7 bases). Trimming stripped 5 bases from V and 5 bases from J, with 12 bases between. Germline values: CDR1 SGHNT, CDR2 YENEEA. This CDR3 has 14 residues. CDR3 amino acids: CASSRGAVTGELFF. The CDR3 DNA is TGTGCCAGCAGCCGGGGGGCAGTTACCGGGGAGCTGTTTTTT.

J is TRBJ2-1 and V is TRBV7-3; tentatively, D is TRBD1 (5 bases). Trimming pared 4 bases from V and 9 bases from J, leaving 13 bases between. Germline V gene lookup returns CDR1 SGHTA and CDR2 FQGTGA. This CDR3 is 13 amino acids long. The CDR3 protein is CASSYLTQGEQFF. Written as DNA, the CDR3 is TGTGCCAGCAGCTACCTTACGCAGGGTGAGCAGTTCTTC.

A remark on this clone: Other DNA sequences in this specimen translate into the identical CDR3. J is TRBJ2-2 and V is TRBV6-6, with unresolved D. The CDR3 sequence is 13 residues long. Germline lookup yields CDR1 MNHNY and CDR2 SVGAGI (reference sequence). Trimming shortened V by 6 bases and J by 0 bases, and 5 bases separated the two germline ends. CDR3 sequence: CASSSANTGELFF. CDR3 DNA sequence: TGTGCCAGCAGCTCAGCGAACACCGGGGAGCTGTTTTTT.

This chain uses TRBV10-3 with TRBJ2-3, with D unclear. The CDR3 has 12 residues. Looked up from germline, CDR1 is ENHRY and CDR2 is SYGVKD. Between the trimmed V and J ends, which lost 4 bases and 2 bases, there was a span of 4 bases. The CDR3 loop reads CAISGFTDTQYF. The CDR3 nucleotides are TGTGCCATCAGTGGATTCACAGATACGCAGTATTTT.

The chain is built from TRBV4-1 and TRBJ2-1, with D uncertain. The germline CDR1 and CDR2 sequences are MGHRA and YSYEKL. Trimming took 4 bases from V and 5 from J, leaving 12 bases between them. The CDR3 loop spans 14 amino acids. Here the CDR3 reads CASSRSDVNNEQFF. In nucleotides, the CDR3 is TGCGCCAGCAGCCGATCGGATGTTAACAATGAGCAGTTCTTC.